Shown below are 13 T cell receptor beta chains from a single sample sequenced in a study of blood T cells in healthy people across ages. Combining a sample-barcoded 5' primer with a J-beta primer mix, a second PCR ran for roughly 7 to 11 cycles. TCRdb reprocessed the 5' RACE reads with MiXCR, giving one entry per CDR3 protein. Here the sample spans fewer than 950,000 distinct CDR3 sequences, about 36% being singletons. Sequencing was carried out using blood. These receptors all come from a man in his late teens or twenties in good health.

Of note for this clonotype: One base away lies a much larger clone, so this may be a sequencing read error. The J gene is TRBJ2-7, the V gene TRBV12-3 or TRBV12-4; 7 positions agree with TRBD2. The CDR3 spans 14 residues. Trimming cost V 6 bases and J 10 bases; bases outside gene matches: 15. Here the CDR3 reads CASSSRTRREAQYF. Here the CDR3 DNA reads TGTGCCAGCAGCTCAAGGACTAGAAGGGAGGCCCAGTACTTC.

The chain carries TRBV5-1 and TRBJ2-5; D gene uncertain. CDR3 length: 13 amino acids. CDR1 SGHRS and CDR2 YFSETQ come from the germline V gene. Trimming cost V 7 bases and J 2 bases, with 12 bases left between them. The CDR3 sequence: CASAPRRQETQYF. For the CDR3, the DNA is TGCGCCAGCGCCCCTCGCAGGCAAGAGACCCAGTACTTC.

V gene TRBV20-1 combines with J gene TRBJ2-7, with D tentatively TRBD1 (6 bases). CDR3 length: 12 amino acids. V was shortened by 7 bases and J by 2 bases, with 12 bases between the two germline ends. Germline V gene lookup returns CDR1 DFQATT and CDR2 SNEGSKA (reference sequence). For the CDR3, the DNA is TGCAGTGGGGGACACCGTGCCTACGAGCAGTACTTC. It codes for CSGGHRAYEQYF.

This chain connects TRBV5-1 to TRBJ1-1, with 10 bases aligning to TRBD1. The CDR3 runs to 15 residues. Germline-derived CDR1 and CDR2 are SGHRS and YFSETQ. V was pared by 3 bases and J by 6 bases, with 8 bases of the junction left unmatched. The DNA for the CDR3 is TGCGCCAGCAGCTCCCAAGGACAGGGGGTCTCTGAAGCTTTCTTT. Translation: CASSSQGQGVSEAFF.

V and J are TRBV29-1 and TRBJ2-3; D possibly corresponds to TRBD2 (6 bases). Germline assignment: CDR1 SQVTM and CDR2 ANQGSEA. V was cut by 3 bases and J by 0 bases, with 16 bases left in between. This CDR3 is 16 amino acids long. DNA of the CDR3: TGCAGCGTTGACCTAGCGAGGAAGGCTAGCACAGATACGCAGTATTTT. It yields the protein CSVDLARKASTDTQYF.

The chain is built from TRBV29-1 and TRBJ2-7, with TRBD2 identical over 8 bases. The CDR3 covers 16 residues. With 4 bases clipped from V and 1 base from J, the junction kept 12 bases outside the gene matches. From germline, CDR1 is SQVTM and CDR2 ANQGSEA. CDR3 sequence (DNA): TGCAGCGTTGTACTAGCGGAATCAACCGCTTCCTACGAGCAGTACTTC. This gives the protein CSVVLAESTASYEQYF.

The chain is built from TRBV20-1 and TRBJ1-6; D gene ambiguous. Trimming took 3 bases from V and 0 from J, leaving 15 bases between them. This CDR3 region has 17 residues. The V gene's germline CDR1 is DFQATT and CDR2 SNEGSKA (reference sequence). CDR3 bases: TGCAGTGCTAGTCCCCCGACAACGAGCTCCTATAATTCACCCCTCCACTTT. Translated, it gives CSASPPTTSSYNSPLHF.

This clonotype was recorded many times. The genes are TRBV5-1 and TRBJ2-1, with D possibly called TRBD1 or TRBD2 (5 bases each). CDR1 is SGHRS, CDR2 YFSETQ, per germline. Trimming pared 4 bases from V and 5 bases from J, leaving 13 bases between. CDR3 length: 14 amino acids. This CDR3 is CASSPGTDNNEQFF. Here the CDR3 DNA reads TGCGCCAGCAGCCCGGGGACGGATAACAATGAGCAGTTCTTC.

Comment on this clonotype: Compared with germline, one end of the junction differs, possibly owing to a read error. In DNA, the CDR3 is TGCATCGTTTCGGGTCTCTACACTGAAGCTTTCTTT. As protein: CIVSGLYTEAFF. This chain connects TRBV29-1 to TRBJ1-1; D is undetermined. Germline CDR1 reads SQVTM; CDR2 reads ANQGSEA. CDR3 length: 12 residues.

The chain has TRBV29-1 and TRBJ2-3; TRBD2 agrees at 9 bases. The germline V gene encodes CDR1 SQVTM and CDR2 ANQGSEA. V shed 7 bases and J 2 bases; nucleotides not matched to a gene: 7. The CDR3 is made up of 14 amino acids. CDR3: CSAGLAQHTDTQYF. DNA for the CDR3: TGCAGCGCGGGACTAGCACAACACACAGATACGCAGTATTTT.

The table lists this clonotype with many counts. The CDR3 loop is CASSHSLRTDTQYF. The CDR3 DNA reads as TGTGCCAGCAGCCATTCCCTGCGAACAGATACGCAGTATTTT. This chain connects TRBV3-1 to TRBJ2-3; D ambiguous. Germline CDR1 is LGHDT and CDR2 is YNNKEL (reference sequence). The germline V and J ends were trimmed by 3 bases and 3 bases, with 10 bases remaining between them. CDR3 size: 14 residues.

As concerns this clonotype: Its ends do not fully match the called genes, so a read error is possible. The J gene is TRBJ2-1, the V gene TRBV12-3 or TRBV12-4; 10 bases are a match to TRBD2. This CDR3 comprises 14 residues. For the CDR3, the DNA is TGTGCCAGCAGTGTAGCGGGGGGCCCCATCGAGCAGTTCTTC. The encoded protein is CASSVAGGPIEQFF.

This clonotype was recorded a few times. This chain uses TRBV7-9 with TRBJ1-6, with unresolved D. The CDR3 is 12 amino acids. The germline gives CDR1 SEHNR, CDR2 FQNEAQ (reference sequence). Between the trimmed V and J ends, which lost 5 bases and 8 bases, there was a span of 7 bases. CDR3 sequence (DNA): TGTGCCAGCAGCGCGCTTGATTCACCCCTCCACTTT. Encoded protein: CASSALDSPLHF.